What follows is one TCR beta chain and its context. The antigen is not known. This CDR3 has 15 residues. Per germline, CDR1 SGHAT and CDR2 FQNNGV. These data come from a study of CXCR3-negative and CXCR3-positive naive CD8 T cells. Study-level background: Sequencing gave about 140 million TRB reads overall, about 1.5 +/- 0.3 million per library. Notes on the study in general: TRB CDR3s of CXCR3-positive naive cells were more hydrophobic than those of CXCR3-negative naive cells. Most assays were run on fresh PBMCs (CXCR3 expression partially decreased after cryopreservation).

In preparing the TRB cDNA libraries, 5' RACE with UMI labels was used. After re-calling the 5' RACE reads, TCRdb lists one entry per CDR3 protein, DNA absent. The table lists some 140,000 distinct CDR3 sequences. Every individual CD8+ T cell subset underwent sorting in triplicate at under 350,000 cells apiece. The TCR comes from a human donor in good health. Some clones in this sample may be carry-over from other donors' samples. The genes are TRBV11-2 and TRBJ2-5; TCRdb's assignment of TRBD1 cannot be checked, as there is no DNA. Sequencing was performed on naive CXCR3+ CD8+ T cells from blood. Subset in this sample: CD45RO-CCR7+CD27+CD95- naive CD8+ T cells expressing CXCR3 (TNR3+). The CDR3: CASSPGAVDQETQYF.